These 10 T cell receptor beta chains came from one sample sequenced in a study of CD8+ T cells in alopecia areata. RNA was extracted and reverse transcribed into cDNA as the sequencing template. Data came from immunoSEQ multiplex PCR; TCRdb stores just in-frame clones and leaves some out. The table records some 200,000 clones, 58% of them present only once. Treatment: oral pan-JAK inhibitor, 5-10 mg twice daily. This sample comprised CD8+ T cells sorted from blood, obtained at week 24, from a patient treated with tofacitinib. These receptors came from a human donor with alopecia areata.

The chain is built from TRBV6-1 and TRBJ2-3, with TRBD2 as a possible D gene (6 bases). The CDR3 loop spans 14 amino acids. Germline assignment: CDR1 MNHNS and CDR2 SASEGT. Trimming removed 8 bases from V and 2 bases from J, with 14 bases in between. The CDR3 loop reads CASWRGRITDTQYF. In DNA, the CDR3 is TGTGCCAGCTGGAGGGGCAGGATCACAGATACGCAGTATTTT.

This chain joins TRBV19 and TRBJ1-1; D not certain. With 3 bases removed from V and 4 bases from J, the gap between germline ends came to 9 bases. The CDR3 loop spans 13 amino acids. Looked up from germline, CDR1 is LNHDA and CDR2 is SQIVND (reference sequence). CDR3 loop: CASSMSGGTEAFF. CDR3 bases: TGTGCCAGTAGTATGTCCGGTGGCACTGAAGCTTTCTTT.

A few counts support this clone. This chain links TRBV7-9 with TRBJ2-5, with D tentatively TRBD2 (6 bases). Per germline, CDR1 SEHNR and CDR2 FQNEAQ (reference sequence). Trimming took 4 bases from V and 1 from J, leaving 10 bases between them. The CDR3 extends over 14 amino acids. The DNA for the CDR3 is TGTGCCAGCAGCTGGCCACTAGCCCAAGAGACCCAGTACTTC. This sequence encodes CASSWPLAQETQYF.

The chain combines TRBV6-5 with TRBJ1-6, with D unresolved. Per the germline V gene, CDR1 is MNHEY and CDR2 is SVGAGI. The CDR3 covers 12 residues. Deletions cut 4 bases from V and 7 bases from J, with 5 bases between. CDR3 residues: CASSFSNSPLHF. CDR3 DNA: TGTGCCAGCAGTTTCTCAAATTCACCCCTCCACTTT.

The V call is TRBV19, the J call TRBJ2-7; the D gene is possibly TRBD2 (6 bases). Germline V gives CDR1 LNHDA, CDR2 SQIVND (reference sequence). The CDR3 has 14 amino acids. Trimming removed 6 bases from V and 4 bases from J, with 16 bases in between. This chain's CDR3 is CASSHGGPPYEQYF. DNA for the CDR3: TGTGCCAGTAGCCACGGGGGACCGCCGTACGAGCAGTACTTC.

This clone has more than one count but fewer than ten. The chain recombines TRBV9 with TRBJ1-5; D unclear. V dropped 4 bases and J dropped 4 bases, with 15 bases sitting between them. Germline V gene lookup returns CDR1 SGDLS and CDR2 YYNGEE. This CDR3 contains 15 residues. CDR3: CASSPQFGWNQPQHF. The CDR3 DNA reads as TGTGCCAGCAGCCCCCAGTTCGGGTGGAATCAGCCCCAGCATTTT.

The CDR3 DNA is TGTGCCAGCAGCCCCCTCGGGGGAGTTGGCAATCAGCCCCAGCATTTT. It is translated as CASSPLGGVGNQPQHF. J is TRBJ1-5 and V is TRBV9, with D tentatively TRBD1 (5 bases). The CDR3 is 16 residues long. The germline V gene has CDR1 SGDLS and CDR2 YYNGEE. Between the trimmed V and J ends, which lost 4 bases and 2 bases, there was a span of 16 bases.

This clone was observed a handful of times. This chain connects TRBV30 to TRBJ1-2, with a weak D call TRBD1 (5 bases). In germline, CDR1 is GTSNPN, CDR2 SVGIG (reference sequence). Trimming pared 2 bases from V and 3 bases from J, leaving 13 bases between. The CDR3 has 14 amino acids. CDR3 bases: TGTGCCTGGAGTCCCACTGACAGTTACTATGGCTACACCTTC. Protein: CAWSPTDSYYGYTF.

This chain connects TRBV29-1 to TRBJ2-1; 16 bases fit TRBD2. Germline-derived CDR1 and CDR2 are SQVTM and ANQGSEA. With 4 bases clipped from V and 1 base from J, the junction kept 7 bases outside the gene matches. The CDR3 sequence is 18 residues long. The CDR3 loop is CSVVSGLAGGRSYNEQFF. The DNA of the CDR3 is TGCAGCGTTGTATCGGGACTAGCGGGGGGGAGGTCCTACAATGAGCAGTTCTTC.

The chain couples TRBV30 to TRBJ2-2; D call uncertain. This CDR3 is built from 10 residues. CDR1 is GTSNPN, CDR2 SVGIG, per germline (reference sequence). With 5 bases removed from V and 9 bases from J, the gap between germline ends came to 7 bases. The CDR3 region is CAWENRELFF. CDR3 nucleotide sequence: TGTGCCTGGGAAAATAGGGAGCTGTTTTTT.